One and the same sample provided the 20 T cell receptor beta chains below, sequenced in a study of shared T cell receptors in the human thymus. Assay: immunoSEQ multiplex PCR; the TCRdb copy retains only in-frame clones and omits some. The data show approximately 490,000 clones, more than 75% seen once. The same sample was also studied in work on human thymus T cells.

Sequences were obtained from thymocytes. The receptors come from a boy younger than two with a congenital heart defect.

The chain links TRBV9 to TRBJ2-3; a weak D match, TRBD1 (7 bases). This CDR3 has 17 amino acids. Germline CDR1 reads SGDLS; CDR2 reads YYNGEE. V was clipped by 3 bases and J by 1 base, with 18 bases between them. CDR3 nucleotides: TGTGCCAGCAGCGGACTAGACAGGGAGGTAGGCACAGATACGCAGTATTTT. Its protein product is CASSGLDREVGTDTQYF.

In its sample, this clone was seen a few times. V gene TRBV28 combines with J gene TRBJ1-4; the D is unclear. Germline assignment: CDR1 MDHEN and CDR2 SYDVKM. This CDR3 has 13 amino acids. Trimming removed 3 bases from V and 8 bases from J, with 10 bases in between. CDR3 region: CASSLKASEKLFF. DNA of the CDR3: TGTGCCAGCAGTTTGAAAGCATCAGAAAAACTGTTTTTT. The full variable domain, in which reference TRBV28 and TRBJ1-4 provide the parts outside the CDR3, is DVKVTQSSRYLVKRTGEKVFLECVQDMDHENMFWYRQDPGLGLRLIYFSYDVKMKEKGDIPEGYSVSREKKERFSLILESASTNQTSMYLCASSLKASEKLFFGSGTQLSVL.

For the CDR3, the DNA is TGTGCCAGCAGTCCCCCGGGACTAGCGGATGGGAGGGCAGATACGCAGTATTTT. It codes for CASSPPGLADGRADTQYF. The chain recombines TRBV27 with TRBJ2-3; 11 bases agree with TRBD2. The CDR3 has 18 amino acids. From germline, CDR1 is MNHEY and CDR2 SMNVEV (reference sequence). V lost 5 bases, J lost 4 bases, and 14 bases stayed unmatched.

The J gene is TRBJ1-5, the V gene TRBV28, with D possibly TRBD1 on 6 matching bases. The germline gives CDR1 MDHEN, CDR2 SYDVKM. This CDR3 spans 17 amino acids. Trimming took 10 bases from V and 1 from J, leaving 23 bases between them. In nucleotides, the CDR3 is TGTGCCACCCCTGGCTGGCAGGGGATGAGGAGCAATCAGCCCCAGCATTTT. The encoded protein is CATPGWQGMRSNQPQHF.

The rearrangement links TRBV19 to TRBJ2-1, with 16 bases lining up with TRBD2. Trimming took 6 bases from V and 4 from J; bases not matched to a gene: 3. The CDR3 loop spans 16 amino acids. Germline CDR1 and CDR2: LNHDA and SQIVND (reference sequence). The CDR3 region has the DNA TGTGCCAGTAGCGGGACTAGCGGGAGGGATTACAATGAGCAGTTCTTC. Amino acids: CASSGTSGRDYNEQFF.

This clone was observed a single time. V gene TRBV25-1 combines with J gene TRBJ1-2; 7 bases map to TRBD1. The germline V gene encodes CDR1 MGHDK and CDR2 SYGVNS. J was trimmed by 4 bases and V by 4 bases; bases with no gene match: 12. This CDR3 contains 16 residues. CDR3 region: CASSGTPRDSLYGYTF. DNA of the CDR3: TGTGCCAGCAGTGGGACCCCTCGGGACAGCCTCTATGGCTACACCTTC.

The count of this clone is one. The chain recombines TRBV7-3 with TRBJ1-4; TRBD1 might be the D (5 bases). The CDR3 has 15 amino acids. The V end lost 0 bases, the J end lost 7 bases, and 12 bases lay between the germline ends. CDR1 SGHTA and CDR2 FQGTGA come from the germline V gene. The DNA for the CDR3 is TGTGCCAGCAGCTTAACGGCATCGGGGGTTGAAAAACTGTTTTTT. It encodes CASSLTASGVEKLFF.

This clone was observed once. The CDR3 bases are TGTGCCAGCAGTGGTTTTGGGGCTAGCACAGATACGCAGTATTTT. Residues: CASSGFGASTDTQYF. V is TRBV5-6 and J is TRBJ2-3, with a possible D match to TRBD1 (5 bases). CDR3 length: 15 amino acids. V lost 5 bases, J lost 0 bases, and 13 bases lay in between. CDR1 and CDR2 from the germline V gene are SGHDT and YYEEEE.

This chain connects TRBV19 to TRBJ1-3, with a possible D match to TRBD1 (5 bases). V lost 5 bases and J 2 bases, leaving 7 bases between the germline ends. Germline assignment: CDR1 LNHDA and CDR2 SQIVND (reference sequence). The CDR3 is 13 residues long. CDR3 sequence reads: CASSWGAGNTIYF. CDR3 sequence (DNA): TGTGCCAGTAGTTGGGGCGCTGGAAACACCATATATTTT.

The CDR3: CASSEAHPGTGGYNEKLFF. Here the CDR3 DNA reads TGTGCCAGCAGTGAAGCGCACCCCGGGACAGGGGGCTATAATGAAAAACTGTTTTTT. The chain recombines TRBV6-1 with TRBJ1-4; 12 bases match TRBD1. This CDR3 is 19 amino acids long. Germline-derived CDR1 and CDR2 are MNHNS and SASEGT. The V and J ends lost 0 bases and 4 bases, in that order; junction bases with no gene match: 9.

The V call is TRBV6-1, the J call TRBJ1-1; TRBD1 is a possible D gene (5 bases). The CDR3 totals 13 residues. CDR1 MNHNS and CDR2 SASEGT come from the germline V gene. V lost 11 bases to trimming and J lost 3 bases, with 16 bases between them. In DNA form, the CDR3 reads TGTGCCGGTGTACGGAGGGGCTACACTGAAGCTTTCTTT. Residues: CAGVRRGYTEAFF.

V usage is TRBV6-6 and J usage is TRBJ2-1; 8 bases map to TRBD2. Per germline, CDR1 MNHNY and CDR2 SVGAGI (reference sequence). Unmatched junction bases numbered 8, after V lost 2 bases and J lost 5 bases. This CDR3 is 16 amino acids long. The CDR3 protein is CASSYRGTRGNNEQFF. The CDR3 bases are TGTGCCAGCAGTTACAGGGGGACTAGAGGGAACAATGAGCAGTTCTTC.

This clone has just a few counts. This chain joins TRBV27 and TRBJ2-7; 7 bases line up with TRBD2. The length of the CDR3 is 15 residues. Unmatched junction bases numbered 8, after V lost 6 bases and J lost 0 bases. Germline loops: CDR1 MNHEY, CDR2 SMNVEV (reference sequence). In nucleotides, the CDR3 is TGTGCCAGCAGCGCCGGGGGGACCTCCTCCTACGAGCAGTACTTC. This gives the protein CASSAGGTSSYEQYF.

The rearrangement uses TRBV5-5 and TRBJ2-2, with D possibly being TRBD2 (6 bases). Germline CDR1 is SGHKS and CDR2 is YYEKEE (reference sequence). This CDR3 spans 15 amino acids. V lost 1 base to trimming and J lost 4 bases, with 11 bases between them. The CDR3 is CASSLWRGTTGELFF. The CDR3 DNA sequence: TGTGCCAGCAGCTTGTGGAGGGGCACCACCGGGGAGCTGTTTTTT. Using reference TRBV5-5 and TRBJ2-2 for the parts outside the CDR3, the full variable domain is DAGVTQSPTHLIKTRGQQVTLRCSPISGHKSVSWYQQVLGQGPQFIFQYYEKEERGRGNFPDRFSARQFPNYSSELNVNALLLGDSALYLCASSLWRGTTGELFFGEGSRLTVL.

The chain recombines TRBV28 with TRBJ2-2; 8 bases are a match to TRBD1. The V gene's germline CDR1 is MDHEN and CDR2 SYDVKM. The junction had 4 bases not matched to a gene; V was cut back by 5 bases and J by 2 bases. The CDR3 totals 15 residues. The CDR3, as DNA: TGTGCCAGCAGTCGGACAGGGCGTAACACCGGGGAGCTGTTTTTT. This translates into CASSRTGRNTGELFF.

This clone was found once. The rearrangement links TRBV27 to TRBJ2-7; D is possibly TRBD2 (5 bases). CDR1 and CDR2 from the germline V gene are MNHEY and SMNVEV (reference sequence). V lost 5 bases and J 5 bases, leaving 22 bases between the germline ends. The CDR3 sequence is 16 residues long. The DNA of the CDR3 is TGTGCCAGCAGTCCCGCCCCTGTCGCGGGCGGAGACGAGCAGTACTTC. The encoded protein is CASSPAPVAGGDEQYF.

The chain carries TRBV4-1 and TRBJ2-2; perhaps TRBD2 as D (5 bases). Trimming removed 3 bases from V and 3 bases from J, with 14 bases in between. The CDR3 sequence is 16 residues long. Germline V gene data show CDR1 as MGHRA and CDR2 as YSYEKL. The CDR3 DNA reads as TGCGCCAGCAGCCAGGGCAGCGGCGAACACACCGGGGAGCTGTTTTTT. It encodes CASSQGSGEHTGELFF.

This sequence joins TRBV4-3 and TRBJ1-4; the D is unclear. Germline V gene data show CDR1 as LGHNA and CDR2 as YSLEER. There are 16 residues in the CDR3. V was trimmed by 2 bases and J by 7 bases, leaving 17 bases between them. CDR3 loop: CASSQCAGSSGEKLFF. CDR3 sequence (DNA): TGCGCCAGCAGCCAATGTGCGGGATCCAGCGGTGAAAAACTGTTTTTT.

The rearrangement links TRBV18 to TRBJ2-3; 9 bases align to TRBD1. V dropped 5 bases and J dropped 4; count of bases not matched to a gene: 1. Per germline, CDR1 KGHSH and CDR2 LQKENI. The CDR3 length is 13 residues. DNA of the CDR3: TGTGCCAGCTCAAACAGGGGGCCAGATACGCAGTATTTT. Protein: CASSNRGPDTQYF. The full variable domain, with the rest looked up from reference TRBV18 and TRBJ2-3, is NAGVMQNPRHLVRRRGQEARLRCSPMKGHSHVYWYRQLPEEGLKFMVYLQKENIIDESGMPKERFSAEFPKEGPSILRIQQVVRGDSAAYFCASSNRGPDTQYFGPGTRLTVL.

The CDR3 protein is CAWSVGRESTDTQYF. The CDR3 DNA sequence: TGTGCCTGGAGTGTAGGGCGGGAGAGCACAGATACGCAGTATTTT. The chain is built from TRBV30 and TRBJ2-3; 7 bases line up with TRBD2. The CDR3 is 15 amino acids. The germline CDR1 and CDR2 sequences are GTSNPN and SVGIG (reference sequence). The V segment lost 0 bases and the J segment 0 bases; nucleotides outside the gene matches: 3.